One and the same sample provided the 32 T cell receptor beta chains below, sequenced in a study of T cells in Graves' hyperthyroidism and ophthalmopathy. The TCR beta CDR3 regions underwent amplification using RNA transcripts as the source. The HTBI primer set drove a first-round RT-PCR of the TCR CDR3. TCRdb fed the multiplex PCR reads into MiXCR, producing one record per CDR3 protein. The data hold 650,000 to 850,000 distinct CDR3 sequences, with over 15% observed a single time. The sample taken for sequencing was blood. These receptors were obtained from a woman aged 50 to 65 with Graves' hyperthyroidism that later progressed to Graves' ophthalmopathy.

Ten or more counts support this clonotype. V usage is TRBV5-8 and J usage is TRBJ2-3, with D possibly being TRBD2 (7 bases). V was shortened by 4 bases and J by 3 bases, with 12 bases between the two germline ends. The germline V gene encodes CDR1 SGHTS and CDR2 YDEGEE. The CDR3 contains 14 residues. CDR3 DNA: TGTGCCAGCAGCACGGGGGGCAAAACAGATACGCAGTATTTT. This sequence encodes CASSTGGKTDTQYF.

The V and J genes are TRBV27 and TRBJ2-1, with a tentative D call TRBD1 (6 bases). Looked up from germline, CDR1 is MNHEY and CDR2 is SMNVEV (reference sequence). The V and J ends lost 2 bases and 2 bases respectively, with 7 bases between them. The CDR3 spans 14 residues. CDR3: CASSLQGTYNEQFF. Written as DNA, the CDR3 is TGTGCCAGCAGTTTACAGGGGACCTACAATGAGCAGTTCTTC.

This clonotype showed up many times. This chain links TRBV18 with TRBJ1-5; TRBD1 matches 7 bases. The V segment lost 3 bases and the J segment 7 bases; nucleotides outside the gene matches: 9. This CDR3 is built from 15 residues. Germline V gives CDR1 KGHSH, CDR2 LQKENI. The CDR3 here is CASSPVPGQLQPQHF. The CDR3 region has the DNA TGTGCCAGCTCACCCGTCCCGGGACAGCTCCAGCCCCAGCATTTT. Complete variable domain (other parts from reference TRBV18 and TRBJ1-5): NAGVMQNPRHLVRRRGQEARLRCSPMKGHSHVYWYRQLPEEGLKFMVYLQKENIIDESGMPKERFSAEFPKEGPSILRIQQVVRGDSAAYFCASSPVPGQLQPQHFGDGTRLSIL.

This clonotype was counted many times. V and J are TRBV11-2 and TRBJ1-1; the match to TRBD1 covers 7 bases. J lost 0 bases, V lost 5 bases, and 9 bases had no gene match. The CDR3 contains 16 residues. Germline V gene data show CDR1 as SGHAT and CDR2 as FQNNGV. The CDR3 is CASSLRTGLMNTEAFF. CDR3 nucleotides: TGTGCCAGCAGCCTTCGGACAGGCCTGATGAACACTGAAGCTTTCTTT.

In its sample, this clonotype was seen a few times. This chain uses TRBV12-3 or TRBV12-4 with TRBJ1-3, with D perhaps TRBD1 (6 bases). The CDR3 runs 15 residues. The ends were cut back, 8 bases at V and 0 bases at J, with 14 bases in the middle. The chain's CDR3 is CASGWIRGSGNTIYF. The CDR3, as DNA: TGTGCCAGCGGTTGGATCAGGGGCTCTGGAAACACCATATATTTT.

This clonotype occurred a few times. The chain uses TRBV9 and TRBJ2-5; 9 nucleotides align to TRBD2. The CDR3 consists of 15 residues. V trimming: 0 bases; J trimming: 1 base; junction bases outside the gene matches: 1. Germline loops: CDR1 SGDLS, CDR2 YYNGEE. The CDR3 DNA reads as TGTGCCAGCAGCGTAGGCGGGGGGGCCCAAGAGACCCAGTACTTC. This translates into CASSVGGGAQETQYF.

The chain's CDR3 is CASSQDLEIVSGPYQETQYF. CDR3 in DNA: TGCGCCAGCAGCCAAGATCTCGAGATTGTCTCGGGACCGTACCAAGAGACCCAGTACTTC. The V call is TRBV4-1, the J call TRBJ2-5, with D perhaps TRBD1 or TRBD2 (5 bases each). This CDR3 region has 20 residues. V lost 0 bases to trimming and J lost 0 bases, with 23 bases between them. Germline V lookup: CDR1 MGHRA, CDR2 YSYEKL.

The genes are TRBV4-1 and TRBJ1-1; unclear D gene. Germline values: CDR1 MGHRA, CDR2 YSYEKL. The CDR3 totals 13 residues. V was trimmed by 3 bases and J by 11 bases, leaving 16 bases between them. The CDR3 DNA is TGCGCCAGCAGCCATACCGATGGGGTTTTGGCTTTCTTT. It specifies CASSHTDGVLAFF.

The genes are TRBV4-2 and TRBJ2-2; 8 bases agree with TRBD2. Germline V gene sequence: CDR1 LGHNA, CDR2 YNFKEQ. J lost 2 bases, V lost 4 bases, and 6 bases had no gene match. The CDR3 covers 16 residues. The CDR3 region is CASSPLRGGNTGELFF. The DNA of the CDR3 is TGTGCCAGCAGCCCTCTCCGGGGGGGAAACACCGGGGAGCTGTTTTTT.

The chain is built from TRBV6-5 and TRBJ2-1, with 10 bases identical to TRBD2. CDR3 length: 17 amino acids. Germline V gives CDR1 MNHEY, CDR2 SVGAGI. Trimming at V came to 2 bases and at J to 8 bases, leaving 12 bases not matched to a gene. The CDR3 loop reads CASSYPIAGGRFDEQFF. CDR3 DNA sequence: TGTGCCAGCAGTTACCCTATAGCGGGGGGTAGGTTTGATGAGCAGTTCTTC.

This clonotype has a count of ten or more. This chain joins TRBV28 and TRBJ2-1, with TRBD2 matching 10 bases. From germline, CDR1 is MDHEN and CDR2 SYDVKM. The CDR3 sequence is 15 residues long. The junction had 6 bases not matched to a gene; V was cut back by 2 bases and J by 8 bases. Here the CDR3 DNA reads TGTGCCAGCAGTTTACAAAGCGGGGGGGCTCATGAGCAGTTCTTC. This sequence encodes CASSLQSGGAHEQFF.

The chain has TRBV12-3 or TRBV12-4 and TRBJ2-1; the D gene is possibly TRBD1 (6 bases). The CDR3 covers 13 residues. Trimming removed 6 bases at V and 3 bases at J, with 9 bases between. As DNA, the CDR3 is TGTGCCAGCAGGGACAGTGACTACAATGAGCAGTTCTTC. Translating it yields CASRDSDYNEQFF.

This clonotype was seen repeatedly, ten times or more. The V gene is TRBV7-3, the J gene TRBJ2-1; D tentatively fits TRBD1 or TRBD2 (6 bases each). Germline assignment: CDR1 SGHTA and CDR2 FQGTGA. The CDR3 spans 15 residues. V lost 5 bases and J lost 7, with 18 bases in between. The CDR3 is CASSPPGGRSNEQFF. The CDR3 coding sequence is TGTGCCAGCAGCCCCCCCGGGGGCCGTTCGAATGAGCAGTTCTTC.

J is TRBJ1-1 and V is TRBV7-2, with D possibly being TRBD1 (6 bases). V lost 5 bases to trimming and J lost 1 base, with 14 bases between them. Germline CDR1 reads SGHTA; CDR2 reads FQGNSA. The CDR3 contains 15 residues. CDR3 DNA: TGTGCCAGCAGCCCTAGTACAGGGCCGAACACTGAAGCTTTCTTT. Amino acids: CASSPSTGPNTEAFF.

This clonotype was detected only a few times. CDR3 in amino acids: CASSLEGTVYTF. The CDR3, as DNA: TGTGCCAGCAGCCTCGAAGGGACAGTCTACACCTTC. The chain uses TRBV5-5 and TRBJ1-2; 7 bases map to TRBD1. Germline CDR1 reads SGHKS; CDR2 reads YYEKEE (reference sequence). Trimming took 4 bases from V and 10 from J; bases not matched to a gene: 7. This CDR3 is 12 amino acids long.

This clonotype was found many times. The chain carries TRBV10-3 and TRBJ2-5; TRBD1 or TRBD2 may be the D gene (5 bases each). V lost 0 bases and J 10 bases, leaving 15 bases between the germline ends. Germline V gives CDR1 ENHRY, CDR2 SYGVKD. The CDR3 extends over 14 amino acids. The DNA for the CDR3 is TGTGCCATCAGTGAGTCAGGCGCGGTGGGGGACCAGTACTTC. Amino acid sequence: CAISESGAVGDQYF.

The table lists this clonotype with many counts. V is TRBV7-2 and J is TRBJ2-7; TRBD1 matches 10 bases. This CDR3 has 16 residues. Germline V gene data show CDR1 as SGHTA and CDR2 as FQGNSA. V was clipped by 5 bases and J by 0 bases; unmatched bases: 7. CDR3 amino acids: CASSTRDRGHSYEQYF. In DNA, the CDR3 is TGTGCCAGCAGCACCCGGGACAGGGGACACTCCTACGAGCAGTACTTC.

This clonotype came up a few times. The CDR3 loop reads CATPGIAGAEAFF. In DNA, the CDR3 is TGTGCCACTCCGGGTATAGCCGGCGCTGAAGCTTTCTTT. This chain links TRBV7-9 with TRBJ1-1; D is unresolved. The germline gives CDR1 SEHNR, CDR2 FQNEAQ (reference sequence). The CDR3 totals 13 residues. V lost 10 bases and J 6 bases, leaving 18 bases between the germline ends.

The genes are TRBV7-2 and TRBJ1-4; D unresolved. Germline V gene data show CDR1 as SGHTA and CDR2 as FQGNSA. The CDR3 is 13 residues long. V lost 2 bases and J 8 bases, leaving 9 bases between the germline ends. DNA of the CDR3: TGTGCCAGCAGCTTAAGCTTCCAGGAAAAACTGTTTTTT. Protein: CASSLSFQEKLFF.

This clonotype has ten or more counts. The CDR3 DNA follows: TGTGCCAGCAGCCCTCGAGAAGACAGCTATAACTATGGCTACACCTTC. It specifies CASSPREDSYNYGYTF. This chain uses TRBV11-2 with TRBJ1-2; a possible D gene is TRBD1 (5 bases). The germline V gene has CDR1 SGHAT and CDR2 FQNNGV. CDR3 size: 16 residues. Trimming took off 5 bases at V and 1 base at J, with 17 bases between the two ends.

This clonotype was seen a few times. V gene TRBV6-2 or TRBV6-3 combines with J gene TRBJ1-5, with 7 positions matching TRBD1. The CDR3 has 16 residues. Per germline, CDR1 MNHEY and CDR2 SVGEGT. The J segment lost 3 bases and the V segment lost 1 base, leaving 6 bases of the junction unmatched. The CDR3 loop reads CASSYLTGRVNQPQHF. For the CDR3, the DNA is TGTGCCAGCAGTTACTTGACAGGGAGGGTCAATCAGCCCCAGCATTTT.

This clonotype was detected many times. The chain couples TRBV7-3 to TRBJ2-7; D perhaps matches TRBD1 (5 bases). V gave up 8 bases and J gave up 3 bases, with 14 bases separating them. The CDR3 contains 13 residues. Germline V gene lookup returns CDR1 SGHTA and CDR2 FQGTGA. CDR3 in amino acids: CASAQERYYEQYF. The CDR3 nucleotides read TGTGCCAGCGCACAGGAGAGGTACTACGAGCAGTACTTC.

V is TRBV20-1 and J is TRBJ1-3, with TRBD1 matching over 7 bases. V trimming: 5 bases; J trimming: 4 bases; junction bases outside the gene matches: 5. CDR3 length: 13 amino acids. CDR1 and CDR2 (germline): DFQATT, SNEGSKA (reference sequence). CDR3 DNA: TGCAGTGCTGCCTGGGACAGCGGAAACACCATATATTTT. It specifies CSAAWDSGNTIYF.

V is TRBV2 and J is TRBJ1-5; D unclear. CDR1 SNHLY and CDR2 FYNNEI come from the germline V gene. The CDR3 consists of 11 residues. V dropped 4 bases and J dropped 8 bases, with 6 bases sitting between them. The CDR3 region has the DNA TGTGCCAGCAGTGCTTCTAAGCCCCAGCATTTT. It is translated as CASSASKPQHF.

This clonotype was detected many times. The chain carries TRBV2 and TRBJ1-1; D gene ambiguous. In germline, CDR1 is SNHLY, CDR2 FYNNEI. Deletions cut 1 base from V and 4 bases from J, with 16 bases between. The CDR3 sequence is 16 residues long. The CDR3 region is CASSEGSSQVRTEAFF. CDR3 sequence (DNA): TGTGCCAGCAGTGAAGGTTCGTCGCAGGTGCGCACTGAAGCTTTCTTT.

The chain is built from TRBV3-1 and TRBJ2-3, with 7 positions matching TRBD1. The CDR3 extends over 17 amino acids. The V gene end was trimmed by 0 bases and the J gene end by 1 base; junction bases not matched to a gene: 7. Per germline, CDR1 LGHDT and CDR2 YNNKEL (reference sequence). In nucleotides, the CDR3 is TGTGCCAGCAGCCAAGATTCTCGTAGGGGGCGCACAGATACGCAGTATTTT. Amino acids: CASSQDSRRGRTDTQYF.

This clonotype was counted at least ten times. The chain recombines TRBV7-6 with TRBJ2-3, with TRBD2 matching over 9 bases. J gave up 8 bases and V 3 bases, and 9 bases lay outside the gene matches. This CDR3 is 15 amino acids long. Germline CDR1 is SGHVS and CDR2 is FNYEAQ. CDR3 in DNA: TGTGCCAGCAGCTTGGGCGGGGGGGCTCCTGGTACGCAGTATTTT. It codes for CASSLGGGAPGTQYF.

This clonotype was found many times. The chain couples TRBV3-1 to TRBJ1-1; D might be TRBD1 (6 bases). V gave up 3 bases and J gave up 4 bases, with 12 bases separating them. The CDR3 runs to 14 residues. In germline, CDR1 is LGHDT, CDR2 YNNKEL (reference sequence). The CDR3 is CASSHTGMGTEAFF. Written as DNA, the CDR3 is TGTGCCAGCAGCCATACAGGGATGGGCACTGAAGCTTTCTTT.

V gene TRBV6-5 combines with J gene TRBJ1-2; no clear D. The CDR3 loop spans 13 amino acids. From germline, CDR1 is MNHEY and CDR2 SVGAGI. V shed 2 bases and J shed 6 bases, with 10 bases lying between them. The CDR3 coding sequence is TGTGCCAGCAGTTACATTGGCGGAGATGGCTACACCTTC. This codes for CASSYIGGDGYTF.

This clonotype was picked up a small number of times. The V and J genes are TRBV12-3 or TRBV12-4 and TRBJ1-3, with D possibly being TRBD1 (6 bases). Trimming removed 6 bases from V and 0 bases from J, with 12 bases in between. The CDR3 consists of 15 residues. The CDR3 coding sequence is TGTGCCAGCAGCCGAAGACAGGACTCTGGAAACACCATATATTTT. This encodes CASSRRQDSGNTIYF.

A few counts support this clonotype. The genes are TRBV5-1 and TRBJ2-1, with 14 nucleotides matching TRBD2. The V segment lost 4 bases and the J segment 6 bases; nucleotides outside the gene matches: 9. CDR3 length: 17 residues. Germline CDR1 and CDR2: SGHRS and YFSETQ. CDR3 region: CASSLRTSGGRGNEQFF. DNA for the CDR3: TGCGCCAGCAGCCTTCGGACTAGCGGGGGGAGAGGCAATGAGCAGTTCTTC.

On this clonotype itself: A junction end diverges from the germline sequence, so it may reflect a read error. The rearrangement links TRBV5-1 to TRBJ2-5, with TRBD2 matching over 7 bases. The CDR3 is 16 amino acids. In germline, CDR1 is SGHRS, CDR2 YFSETQ. The CDR3 sequence is CASSLVRGSTKETQYF. In DNA, the CDR3 is TGCGCCAGCAGTTTGGTGCGGGGGTCCACCAAAGAGACCCAGTACTTC.